These 7 T cell receptor beta chains share one sample of origin, sequenced in a study of T cell responses to AZD1222 COVID-19 vaccine. Sequenced by immunoSEQ multiplex PCR; TCRdb stores in-frame clones only, minus some. Of about 160,000 clones in the sample, approximately 88% were seen once. The specimen was peripheral blood, collected 28 days after the second AZD1222 dose. Every receptor here comes from an adult who received the AZD1222 COVID-19 vaccine.

The chain links TRBV18 to TRBJ2-5; D call uncertain. The CDR3 totals 12 residues. V gave up 1 base and J gave up 4 bases, with 4 bases separating them. Germline V gene data show CDR1 as KGHSH and CDR2 as LQKENI. The CDR3 region has the DNA TGTGCCAGCTCACCACAGGGAGAGACCCAGTACTTC. Protein sequence: CASSPQGETQYF.

The V call is TRBV19, the J call TRBJ2-1; D is possibly TRBD2 (5 bases). The CDR3 length is 14 residues. CDR1 is LNHDA, CDR2 SQIVND, per germline (reference sequence). The V and J ends lost 1 base and 7 bases respectively, with 11 bases between them. The CDR3 nucleotides read TGTGCCAGTAGTATAGTGGAACCGGGGAATGAGCAGTTCTTC. Protein: CASSIVEPGNEQFF.

The chain has TRBV3-1 (or the pseudogene TRBV3-2) and TRBJ1-4; D unclear. The germline V gene has CDR1 LGHDT and CDR2 YNNKEL (reference sequence). The CDR3 runs 14 residues. Trimming left V 3 bases short and J 6 bases short, with 11 bases between. CDR3: CASSQFPLYEKLFF. Written as DNA, the CDR3 is TGTGCCAGCAGCCAGTTCCCTCTTTATGAAAAACTGTTTTTT.

The chain has TRBV30 and TRBJ2-1; TRBD2 matches at 8 bases. With 3 bases clipped from V and 5 bases from J, the junction kept 9 bases outside the gene matches. The CDR3 runs to 15 residues. The germline V gene has CDR1 GTSNPN and CDR2 SVGIG (reference sequence). The CDR3 sequence is CAWRMAGGNNNEQFF. The CDR3 DNA reads TGTGCCTGGAGGATGGCGGGGGGCAACAACAATGAGCAGTTCTTC.

The chain employs TRBV6-5 and TRBJ1-1, with D perhaps matching TRBD1 (6 bases). Trimming stripped 7 bases from V and 7 bases from J, with 13 bases between. The CDR3 extends over 12 amino acids. Germline loops: CDR1 MNHEY, CDR2 SVGAGI. The CDR3 DNA follows: TGTGCCAGCACCTTAACAGGGCATGAAGCTTTCTTT. It yields the protein CASTLTGHEAFF.

CDR3 loop: CASSKPSYEQYF. The CDR3, as DNA: TGTGCCAGCAGTAAACCTAGCTACGAGCAGTACTTC. J is TRBJ2-7 and V is TRBV6-5; D gene ambiguous. V gave up 5 bases and J gave up 3 bases, with 8 bases separating them. The V gene's germline CDR1 is MNHEY and CDR2 SVGAGI. The CDR3 runs to 12 residues.

The V gene is TRBV2, the J gene TRBJ2-7; 7 nucleotides line up with TRBD1. CDR3 length: 11 amino acids. Germline CDR1 reads SNHLY; CDR2 reads FYNNEI. The trim removed 8 bases at V and 11 bases at J, leaving 9 bases unmatched. The CDR3 sequence: CASLTGDLEYF. CDR3 DNA: TGTGCCAGCCTCACAGGGGACCTGGAGTACTTC.